This is a list of T cell receptor beta chains from one sample in a study of CD8+ T cells in alopecia areata. Here immunoSEQ multiplex PCR was the method, and the copy in TCRdb shows in-frame clones only, minus some. The table shows roughly 190,000 clones, with around 60% occurring only once. This specimen consisted of CD4+ T cells sorted from blood, obtained at week 4, from a patient treated with tofacitinib. The receptors here all came from a human donor with alopecia areata. CDR3s include the opening cysteine and the closing phenylalanine or tryptophan. D genes are given only for firm matches. Some rows have no size entry. The others give once, few or many, or a class for an expanded clone.

j_call clone_size d_call v_call cdr3_aa cdr3_nt
TRBJ2-1 NA TRBD1 TRBV5-1 CASSPGQGFGEQFF TGCGCCAGCAGCCCCGGACAGGGGTTCGGTGAGCAGTTCTTC
TRBJ2-7 NA NA TRBV28 CAGGSARGEQYF TGTGCCGGGGGGTCTGCTCGGGGTGAGCAGTACTTC
TRBJ1-5 NA NA TRBV5-1 CASRQTDNQPQHF TGCGCCAGCAGACAGACAGACAATCAGCCCCAGCATTTT
TRBJ1-1 few NA TRBV29-1 CSAGHHGNTEAFF TGCAGCGCCGGACATCACGGGAACACTGAAGCTTTCTTT
TRBJ2-3 NA NA TRBV30 CAWSVGQPTDTQYF TGTGCCTGGAGTGTAGGACAACCCACAGATACGCAGTATTTT
TRBJ2-7 NA TRBD1 TRBV5-1 CASSTGQGPYEQYF TGCGCCAGCAGCACGGGACAGGGCCCCTACGAGCAGTACTTC
TRBJ2-4 NA NA TRBV19 CASSRPDGDIQYF TGTGCCAGTAGTAGACCTGATGGGGACATTCAGTACTTC
TRBJ2-5 NA TRBD2 TRBV30 CAWRLAGGRETQYF TGTGCCTGGCGACTAGCGGGAGGGCGAGAGACCCAGTACTTC
TRBJ2-5 once NA TRBV9 CASSVDGRHPKYF TGTGCCAGCAGCGTAGATGGCCGGCACCCGAAGTACTTC
TRBJ2-7 NA NA TRBV9 CASSVAPQESYEQYF TGTGCCAGCAGCGTAGCTCCGCAGGAGTCTTACGAGCAGTACTTC
TRBJ2-2 NA NA TRBV28 CASSAPRRGRELFF TGTGCCAGCAGTGCTCCCAGGAGGGGCCGGGAGCTGTTTTTT
TRBJ1-2 NA NA TRBV29-1 CSVEDTRNYGYTF TGCAGCGTAGAGGACACCCGTAACTATGGCTACACCTTC
TRBJ1-2 NA TRBD1 TRBV30 CAWTWTGNYGYTF TGTGCCTGGACCTGGACAGGGAACTATGGCTACACCTTC
TRBJ1-1 NA TRBD1 TRBV29-1 CSAERDRLNTEAFF TGCAGCGCTGAACGGGACAGATTGAACACTGAAGCTTTCTTT
TRBJ1-1 NA NA TRBV28 CASTPANTEAFF TGTGCCAGCACCCCAGCAAACACTGAAGCTTTCTTT
TRBJ2-5 NA TRBD2 TRBV7-2 CASSQTSGFQETQYF TGTGCCAGCAGCCAGACTAGCGGCTTTCAAGAGACCCAGTACTTC
TRBJ1-5 NA NA TRBV5-6 CASSLGFDSNQPQHF TGTGCCAGCAGCTTGGGGTTCGATAGCAATCAGCCCCAGCATTTT
TRBJ2-3 NA TRBD2 TRBV9 CATSKREGVTDTQYF TGTGCCACCTCAAAGCGGGAGGGCGTTACAGATACGCAGTATTTT
TRBJ2-5 few NA TRBV29-1 CSVDRAGETQYF TGCAGCGTTGATCGGGCCGGAGAGACCCAGTACTTC
TRBJ1-3 NA NA TRBV9 CASSVDLEDSFSGNTIYF TGTGCCAGCAGCGTAGACCTCGAGGACTCCTTCTCTGGAAACACCATATATTTT
TRBJ1-1 NA NA TRBV29-1 CSVENQRTMNTEAFF TGCAGCGTGGAAAATCAGAGAACAATGAACACTGAAGCTTTCTTT
TRBJ2-3 few TRBD2 TRBV7-2 CASRTSAGDTDTQYF TGTGCCAGTAGGACTAGTGCGGGGGATACAGATACGCAGTATTTT
TRBJ2-2 few NA TRBV29-1 CSVSRGGDYTGELFF TGCAGCGTCAGCCGCGGGGGCGACTACACCGGGGAGCTGTTTTTT
TRBJ2-7 NA NA TRBV6-5 CASSARQHYEQYF TGTGCCAGCAGCGCCCGACAGCACTACGAGCAGTACTTC
TRBJ2-7 few NA TRBV9 CASSVGKAGTYEQYF TGTGCCAGCAGCGTAGGGAAGGCGGGGACCTACGAGCAGTACTTC
TRBJ2-7 NA TRBD1 TRBV4-1 CASSPRDRTSYEQYF TGCGCCAGCAGCCCACGGGACAGAACCTCCTACGAGCAGTACTTC
TRBJ2-5 NA TRBD1 TRBV5-1 CASSRVTGNQETQYF TGCGCCAGCAGTCGTGTGACAGGGAACCAAGAGACCCAGTACTTC
TRBJ1-5 NA TRBD1 TRBV5-5 CASSPGTGGEQPQHF TGTGCCAGCAGCCCCGGGACAGGGGGCGAACAGCCCCAGCATTTT
TRBJ2-2 NA TRBD2 TRBV4-1 CASSQEVLAGGGGELFF TGCGCCAGCAGCCAAGAAGTCCTAGCGGGAGGCGGCGGGGAGCTGTTTTTT
TRBJ2-4 NA NA TRBV7-2 CASSFSGAHGIIQYF TGTGCCAGCAGCTTCTCAGGGGCCCATGGGATCATTCAGTACTTC
TRBJ2-7 NA NA TRBV11-2 CASSLVRYEQYF TGTGCCAGCAGCTTAGTCCGCTACGAGCAGTACTTC
TRBJ2-3 NA NA TRBV5-6 CASSSRRTQYF TGTGCCAGCAGCTCTAGGCGCACGCAGTATTTT
TRBJ1-1 few NA TRBV30 CAWSVHFPLVAEAFF TGTGCCTGGAGTGTACATTTCCCGTTGGTAGCTGAAGCTTTCTTT
TRBJ1-4 NA TRBD1 TRBV5-1 CASGRGTGNEKLFF TGCGCCAGCGGACGAGGGACAGGGAATGAAAAACTGTTTTTT
TRBJ2-1 few TRBD2 TRBV19 CASRGSGRAGNEQFF TGTGCCAGCCGTGGGAGCGGGAGGGCGGGGAATGAGCAGTTCTTC
TRBJ2-5 NA NA TRBV7-3 CASSLTSAAQQETQYF TGTGCCAGCAGCTTAACGAGTGCGGCCCAACAAGAGACCCAGTACTTC
TRBJ2-5 few TRBD1 TRBV5-1 CASSPTGGLRETQYF TGCGCCAGCAGCCCGACAGGGGGCCTTCGGGAGACCCAGTACTTC
TRBJ2-7 few NA TRBV5-4 CASSLGPIDEQYF TGTGCCAGCAGCTTGGGACCTATTGACGAGCAGTACTTC